The entry below describes one T cell receptor (beta chain). The antigen is not known. This entry comes from a study of shared clonotypes between healthy human individuals. Whole-study context: CD4 naive cells filled three plates per donor, CD4 memory three, CD8 naive two and CD8 memory one. Points from the study as a whole: An anticipated effect of sequencing depth on clonotype sharing among donors was recognized. A reduction in generation probabilities was seen for non-shared clonotypes relative to those shared by all four donors. Donor scarcity curtailed the genetic and exposure-history diversity represented herein.

Terminally differentiated effector memory CD45RA+ cells were excluded from the naive CD8 cells, which were CD45RO-negative and positively selected for CCR7. The assay was immunoSEQ multiplex PCR, and TCRdb's table has in-frame clones only and misses some. This repertoire shows roughly 2.1 million clones, roughly 91% found once; its top ten account for 1.5% to 2%. J lost 1 base, V lost 5 bases, and 7 bases had no gene match. In germline, CDR1 is MNHEY, CDR2 SMNVEV (reference sequence). The CDR3 is 16 residues long. The receptor comes from a man between 18 and 35 years old in good health. Some clones in this sample may be carry-over from other donors' samples. Sequenced material: naive CD8+ T cells from PBMCs. This sequence joins TRBV27 and TRBJ2-2; 7 bases line up with TRBD2. DNA for the CDR3: TGTGCCAGCAGTCTCGGGACTAAGAGGAACACCGGGGAGCTGTTTTTT. It yields the protein CASSLGTKRNTGELFF.